Listed below are T cell receptor beta chains from one sample, sequenced in a study of CXCR3-negative and CXCR3-positive naive CD8 T cells. TCRdb re-analyzed the 5' RACE reads; it lists each CDR3 protein once, without DNA. This listing includes 30,000 to 40,000 distinct CDR3 sequences. Sequenced: memory CD8+ T cells from blood. The receptors shown here come from a human donor in good health. Some clones in this sample may be carry-over from other donors' samples. Each CDR3 is given with its conserved first and last residue.

TRBV28	TRBJ1-2	13	CASTLPGGAGYTF
TRBV29-1	TRBJ1-2	11	CSVVTDYGYTF
TRBV7-6	TRBJ2-7	14	CASSSSGLSYEQYF
TRBV20-1	TRBJ1-1	14	CSAPTGNFNTEAFF
TRBV11-2	TRBJ2-7	17	CASSLSDYGTETYEQYF
TRBV24-1	TRBJ2-2	13	CATGTGGTGELFF
TRBV5-1	TRBJ2-7	13	CASRTSDSYEQYF
TRBV9	TRBJ2-3	13	CASSVATWDTQYF
TRBV6-5	TRBJ2-1	12	CASSFGEGEQFF
TRBV19	TRBJ2-7	13	CASSIRVSYEQYF
TRBV29-1	TRBJ2-5	13	CSHPDRYQETQYF
TRBV7-2	TRBJ1-1	14	CASSSRTVYTEAFF
TRBV7-6	TRBJ2-1	17	CASSFSVGTNSYNEQFF
TRBV4-3	TRBJ2-3	16	CASSQDREGTPNTQYF
TRBV12-3/TRBV12-4	TRBJ1-6	16	CASSPTTGPYNSPLHF
TRBV7-9	TRBJ1-6	17	CASSDRWGDPNNSPLHF
TRBV20-1	TRBJ2-3	16	CSARGSPGISTDTQYF
TRBV29-1	TRBJ2-1	14	CSVDMQGIKNEQFF
TRBV5-1	TRBJ2-7	12	CASSLGYDEQYF
TRBV29-1	TRBJ2-5	20	CSVDGLVASGGRARGGTQYF
TRBV6-5	TRBJ2-5	14	CASSYSKRQETQYF
TRBV7-8	TRBJ2-7	14	CASSPGTINYEQYF
TRBV4-1	TRBJ2-7	13	CASSQVLTYEQYF